Sequencing of this T cell receptor beta chain was carried out in a study of blood T cells in healthy people across ages. This clonotype was found a few times. Its antigen is undetermined. Study-wide results and limits: Correlation between TCR beta diversity and naive T cell percentage was strong. Older age went with lower TCR beta diversity per million T cells, in a roughly linear way.

Primed by a sample-barcoded 5' primer and a J-beta primer mix, a second PCR proceeded for about 7 to 12 cycles. Using its own MiXCR run on the 5' RACE reads, TCRdb lists one record per CDR3 protein. Of about 970,000 distinct CDR3 sequences in the sample, approximately 50% were seen once. CDR1 and CDR2 from the germline V gene are SGHTA and FQGNSA. CDR3 length: 16 amino acids. V lost 6 bases and J lost 7; bases outside the gene matches: 13. The chain employs TRBV7-2 and TRBJ2-7; TRBD1 matches 12 bases. The receptor comes from a woman aged 60-75 years in good health. Sequencing used blood. The CDR3 protein is CASRHGTGGFYNEQYF. The CDR3 coding sequence is TGTGCCAGCAGGCATGGGACAGGGGGCTTCTACAATGAGCAGTACTTC. Looking up the rest from reference TRBV7-2 and TRBJ2-7 gives the full variable domain: GAGVSQSPSNKVTEKGKDVELRCDPISGHTALYWYRQSLGQGLEFLIYFQGNSAPDKSGLPSDRFSAERTGGSVSTLTIQRTQQEDSAVYLCASRHGTGGFYNEQYFGPGTRLTVT.